This T cell receptor beta chain is drawn from a study of blood T cell repertoires in COVID-19 (dated by TCRdb to 2018 to 2021). For context, the study as a whole: The collaborator samples originated in the United States, Italy and Spain and spanned the acute and convalescent phases of COVID-19. Samples came from the ongoing ImmuneRACE study (first 160 participants) plus 1,254 subjects from 6 global collaborators. Deeply sampled blood TCRbeta repertoires from subjects exposed to, actively infected with, or recovered from COVID-19 were included in the dataset. The material from the prospective study consisted of cDNA or gDNA derived from T cells, B-cell-depleted T cells, or PBMCs. The sample metadata nearly always contained a de-identified subject ID, COVID-19 status, age in years and sex. A freely available public database, intended as a resource for researchers studying the immune response to SARS-CoV-2, is where the repertoires were released. Where HLA class I and class II types were available, the types were taken from metadata supplied by the sample provider, not from assay-based typing. Here is what the overall study found, with its caveats: Clinical and demographic metadata were provided uncurated, with the amount varying by source and participant.

Each collaborating institution followed its own protocols to collect whole blood in K2EDTA tubes. For TCRbeta analysis, collaborator samples were shipped as frozen whole blood, as isolated PBMCs, or as DNA extracted from either sample type. For this clone: No antigen is known for it. Base qualities are not at hand, and no much larger clone is one base apart.

TCRbeta CDR3 regions were amplified from genomic DNA by means of the immunoSEQ Assay, a bias-controlled multiplex PCR. Per the original workflow: The number of nucleated cells in each sample was estimated by amplification of reference gene primers within the assay. To quantify the absolute abundance of each unique TCRbeta CDR3 rearrangement, sequence reads were collapsed and filtered. Productive Simpson clonality was computed per sample as the square root of Simpson's diversity index over productive rearrangements. This is the immuneACCESS table as TCRdb keeps it, with only in-frame sequences that have V and J called. A part of the clones is gone; compared with another copy, unresolved V genes explain less than half, and the rest is unexplained. V and J calls plus clone size are reproduced from that table; the DNA served to infer D and trimming. This sample lists 100,000 to 150,000 clones; roughly 72% were detected once. The ten largest clones represent around 6% of the sample.

Ends trimmed: V by 0 bases, J by 11 bases; bases unmatched to a gene: 12. CDR1 and CDR2 (SNHLY, FYNNEI) derive from the germline V gene. The CDR3 measures 16 amino acids from cysteine to phenylalanine. Left in the record is the CDR3 DNA by itself, 48 bases read in frame from the first base. The sequenced material came from peripheral blood. The receptor's source is a man in his 60s with acute or convalescent COVID-19. In this chain, TRBV2 is recombined with TRBJ2-1; 8 junctional bases match TRBD2. The CDR3 here reads CASSEASVLAGGKQFF. In nucleotides, the sequence is TGTGCCAGCAGTGAAGCGAGTGTGCTAGCGGGTGGTAAGCAGTTCTTC. Reference TRBV2 and TRBJ2-1 genes cover what lies past the CDR3, so the full variable domain is EPEVTQTPSHQVTQMGQEVILRCVPISNHLYFYWYRQILGQKVEFLVSFYNNEISEKSEIFDDQFSVERPDGSNFTLKIRSTKLEDSAMYFCASSEASVLAGGKQFFGPGTRLTVL.